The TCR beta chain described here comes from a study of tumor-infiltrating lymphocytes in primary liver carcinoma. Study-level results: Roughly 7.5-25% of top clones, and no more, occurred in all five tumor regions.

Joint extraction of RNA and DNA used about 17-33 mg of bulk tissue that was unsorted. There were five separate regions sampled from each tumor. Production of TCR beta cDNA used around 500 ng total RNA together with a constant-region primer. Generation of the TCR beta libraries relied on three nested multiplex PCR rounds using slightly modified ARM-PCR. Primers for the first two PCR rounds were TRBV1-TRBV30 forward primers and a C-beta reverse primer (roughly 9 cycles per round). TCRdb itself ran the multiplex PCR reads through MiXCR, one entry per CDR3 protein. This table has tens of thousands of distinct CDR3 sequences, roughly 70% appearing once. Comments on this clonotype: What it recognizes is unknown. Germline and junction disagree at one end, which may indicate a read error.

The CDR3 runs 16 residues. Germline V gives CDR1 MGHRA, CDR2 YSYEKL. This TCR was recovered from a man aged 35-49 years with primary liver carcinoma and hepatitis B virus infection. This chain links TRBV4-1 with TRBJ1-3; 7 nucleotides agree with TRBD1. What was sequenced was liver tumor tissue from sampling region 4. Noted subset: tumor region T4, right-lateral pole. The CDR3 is CASSEGGQSSGNTIYF. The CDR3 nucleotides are TGCGCCAGCAGCGAAGGGGGCCAGAGCTCTGGGAACACCATATATTTT.